The 18 T cell receptor beta chains below come from one sample, sequenced in a study of T cell changes during pregnancy in multiple sclerosis. Libraries were prepared by immunoSEQ multiplex PCR; TCRdb keeps only in-frame clonotypes and omits some of them. This sample yields fewer than 75,000 clones, of which 75% to 95% are seen a single time; 3.6% belongs to the top ten. The sample here was peripheral blood, taken after pregnancy. The receptors stem from a female donor in good health, enrolled as a control in a pregnancy study.

The V and J genes are TRBV19 and TRBJ2-1; 14 positions match TRBD2. Per the germline V gene, CDR1 is LNHDA and CDR2 is SQIVND (reference sequence). V shed 5 bases and J 5 bases; nucleotides not matched to a gene: 8. There are 17 residues in the CDR3. The CDR3 sequence: CASSLGTSGRYNNEQFF. The CDR3 DNA reads as TGTGCCAGTAGTTTGGGGACTAGCGGGAGATATAACAATGAGCAGTTCTTC. Full variable domain (outside the CDR3, taken from reference TRBV19 and TRBJ2-1): DGGITQSPKYLFRKEGQNVTLSCEQNLNHDAMYWYRQDPGQGLRLIYYSQIVNDFQKGDIAEGYSVSREKKESFPLTVTSAQKNPTAFYLCASSLGTSGRYNNEQFFGPGTRLTVL.

CDR3 amino acids: CASSSYGGELFF. DNA for the CDR3: TGTGCCAGCAGCTCATACGGCGGGGAGCTGTTTTTT. The chain carries TRBV6-5 and TRBJ2-2; D is undetermined. Trimming pared 6 bases from V and 7 bases from J, leaving 9 bases between. Germline V CDR1 and CDR2: MNHEY, SVGAGI. The CDR3 covers 12 residues.

The V call is TRBV18, the J call TRBJ2-1; D call uncertain. The CDR3 has 14 residues. From germline, CDR1 is KGHSH and CDR2 LQKENI. The V and J ends lost 2 bases and 4 bases respectively, with 9 bases between them. The CDR3 reads CASSPNREYNEQFF. In DNA form, the CDR3 reads TGTGCCAGCTCACCAAATCGAGAGTACAATGAGCAGTTCTTC.

The chain uses TRBV10-2 and TRBJ1-5; a possible D gene is TRBD1 (6 bases). Germline CDR1 and CDR2: WSHSY and SAAADI. CDR3 length equals 15 residues. V shed 3 bases and J shed 1 base, with 10 bases lying between them. CDR3 coding DNA: TGCGCCAGCAGTGAAATTGGACAGAGCAATCAGCCCCAGCATTTT. It translates to CASSEIGQSNQPQHF.

This clone has a handful of counts. The gene calls are TRBV2 and TRBJ2-7; 8 bases match TRBD1. The ends lost 5 bases at V and 3 bases at J; junction bases unmatched: 6. Germline V gene data show CDR1 as SNHLY and CDR2 as FYNNEI. The CDR3 spans 14 residues. The CDR3 is CASSPGTGFYEQYF. The CDR3 DNA sequence: TGTGCCAGCAGTCCCGGGACAGGATTCTACGAGCAGTACTTC.

The rearrangement joins TRBV18 to TRBJ2-5, with D unresolved. Germline loops: CDR1 KGHSH, CDR2 LQKENI. This CDR3 contains 13 residues. Trimming removed 2 bases from V and 2 bases from J, with 6 bases in between. CDR3 residues: CASSPNYQETQYF. The CDR3 region has the DNA TGTGCCAGCTCACCAAACTATCAAGAGACCCAGTACTTC.

V and J are TRBV30 and TRBJ2-5, with D perhaps TRBD2 (7 bases). This CDR3 region has 14 residues. Germline CDR1 GTSNPN, CDR2 SVGIG (reference sequence). V was pared by 5 bases and J by 5 bases, with 18 bases between. The CDR3 DNA reads as TGTGCCTGGCGAGGAGGGGGGGCATGGGAGACCCAGTACTTC. It specifies CAWRGGGAWETQYF.

This chain uses TRBV11-1 with TRBJ2-3; D ambiguous. V lost 5 bases and J 0 bases, leaving 6 bases between the germline ends. Germline V lookup: CDR1 SGHAT, CDR2 FQDESV (reference sequence). The CDR3 length is 13 residues. Written as DNA, the CDR3 is TGTGCCAGCAGCCCTTATAGCACAGATACGCAGTATTTT. Translating it yields CASSPYSTDTQYF.

J is TRBJ2-5 and V is TRBV19, with a tentative D call TRBD1 (6 bases). Germline-derived CDR1 and CDR2 are LNHDA and SQIVND (reference sequence). V lost 6 bases to trimming and J lost 5 bases, with 13 bases between them. The CDR3 runs 13 residues. Written as DNA, the CDR3 is TGTGCCAGTAGAGATACAGGGATGGAGACCCAGTACTTC. This codes for CASRDTGMETQYF.

The V gene is TRBV25-1, the J gene TRBJ1-1; tentative D call: TRBD1 (5 bases). This CDR3 has 15 residues. The V end was cut by 6 bases, the J end by 0 bases, with 14 bases between. Per the germline V gene, CDR1 is MGHDK and CDR2 is SYGVNS. CDR3: CASSSRALMNTEAFF. The DNA of the CDR3 is TGTGCCAGCAGCTCCAGGGCCCTCATGAACACTGAAGCTTTCTTT.

The chain uses TRBV7-2 and TRBJ1-4; tentative D call: TRBD1 (6 bases). This CDR3 comprises 15 residues. Per germline, CDR1 SGHTA and CDR2 FQGNSA. V was pared by 5 bases and J by 2 bases, with 12 bases between. CDR3 sequence reads: CASSPYRDTNEKLFF. CDR3 sequence (DNA): TGTGCCAGCAGCCCCTACAGGGACACTAATGAAAAACTGTTTTTT. The variable domain in full, with the rest retrieved from reference TRBV7-2 and TRBJ1-4, is GAGVSQSPSNKVTEKGKDVELRCDPISGHTALYWYRQSLGQGLEFLIYFQGNSAPDKSGLPSDRFSAERTGGSVSTLTIQRTQQEDSAVYLCASSPYRDTNEKLFFGSGTQLSVL.

The V call is TRBV7-9, the J call TRBJ1-3; a weak D match, TRBD1 (6 bases). The CDR3 runs to 16 residues. The germline gives CDR1 SEHNR, CDR2 FQNEAQ (reference sequence). V shed 3 bases and J shed 0 bases, with 12 bases lying between them. CDR3 residues: CASSFGRTDSGNTIYF. The CDR3 DNA is TGTGCCAGCAGCTTTGGAAGGACAGACTCTGGAAACACCATATATTTT.

This chain connects TRBV9 to TRBJ2-1, with 8 bases fitting TRBD2. Germline trimming cut 2 bases from V and 4 bases from J; bases unmatched to any gene: 8. CDR1 and CDR2 (germline): SGDLS, YYNGEE. The CDR3 is 16 residues long. The CDR3: CASSVGSGLGYNEQFF. The DNA of the CDR3 is TGTGCCAGCAGCGTGGGGTCGGGACTAGGGTACAATGAGCAGTTCTTC.

The chain employs TRBV7-9 and TRBJ2-2, with a possible D match to TRBD2 (5 bases). Germline V gene sequence: CDR1 SEHNR, CDR2 FQNEAQ (reference sequence). This CDR3 contains 14 residues. Trimming left V 4 bases short and J 7 bases short, with 13 bases between. The chain's CDR3 is CASSSALVGGELFF. The CDR3 DNA reads TGTGCCAGCAGCTCGGCACTAGTCGGCGGGGAGCTGTTTTTT.

This chain links TRBV6-5 with TRBJ1-1, with D perhaps TRBD1 (6 bases). V lost 7 bases and J lost 6, with 21 bases in between. The CDR3 runs 15 residues. The V gene's germline CDR1 is MNHEY and CDR2 SVGAGI. The CDR3 DNA is TGTGCCAGCAACTCCCGGAGGGGGGGGGAAGCTGAAGCTTTCTTT. Its translation is CASNSRRGGEAEAFF.

The CDR3 protein is CASSLALAPYEQYF. For the CDR3, the DNA is TGTGCCAGCAGCTTGGCTCTAGCCCCCTACGAGCAGTACTTC. This chain links TRBV5-4 with TRBJ2-7; a weak D match, TRBD2 (5 bases). V lost 0 bases, J lost 2 bases, and 9 bases lay in between. Germline CDR1 is SGHNT and CDR2 is YYREEE (reference sequence). CDR3 length: 14 residues.

The rearrangement links TRBV6-6 to TRBJ2-3; maybe TRBD1 (5 bases). V shed 7 bases and J shed 9 bases, with 11 bases lying between them. The CDR3 is 11 residues long. The germline V gene has CDR1 MNHNY and CDR2 SVGAGI (reference sequence). CDR3 protein: CASIFKGTQYF. The CDR3 nucleotides read TGTGCCAGCATCTTTAAGGGGACGCAGTATTTT.

This clone was observed a single time. The J gene is TRBJ2-1, the V gene TRBV5-1; 8 nucleotides align to TRBD1. V lost 3 bases, J lost 6 bases, and 2 bases stayed unmatched. This CDR3 contains 13 residues. Per the germline V gene, CDR1 is SGHRS and CDR2 is YFSETQ. This CDR3 is CASSSGQGNEQFF. The CDR3 DNA sequence: TGCGCCAGCAGCTCCGGACAGGGCAATGAGCAGTTCTTC.